The rows below give T cell receptor beta chains drawn from one sample of a study of regulatory T cells in long-lasting Graves disease. Each CDR3 protein is one row after TCRdb ran MiXCR on the multiplex PCR reads. Of a few hundred thousand distinct CDR3 sequences listed, around 15% are singletons. This same sample was also part of a study on T cells in Graves' hyperthyroidism and ophthalmopathy.

Sequencing used peripheral blood mononuclear cells (PBMCs), obtained at new diagnosis, from a patient treated with antithyroid drugs. The receptors were sampled from a woman in her fifties or sixties with Graves disease. CDR3s include the opening cysteine and the closing phenylalanine or tryptophan. The D gene is left open where the match is weak. Clone size is given for some rows only: seen once, a few or many times, or a class if the clone is expanded.

D: -
J: TRBJ1-1
V: TRBV18
size: few
CDR3: CASSPQGFPEAFF
DNA: TGTGCCAGCTCACCACAGGGGTTCCCTGAAGCTTTCTTT

D: -
J: TRBJ1-3
V: TRBV28
size: many
CDR3: CASSAGGPGNTIYF
DNA: TGTGCCAGCTCCGCCGGAGGACCTGGAAACACCATATATTTT

D: TRBD1
J: TRBJ2-5
V: TRBV5-1
size: many
CDR3: CASKGQQETQYF
DNA: TGCGCCAGCAAGGGACAGCAAGAGACCCAGTACTTC

D: -
J: TRBJ2-1
V: TRBV3-1
size: few
CDR3: CASSQDPSVVNEQFF
DNA: TGTGCCAGCAGCCAAGATCCTAGCGTCGTAAATGAGCAGTTCTTC

D: TRBD2
J: TRBJ2-1
V: TRBV6-5
size: -
CDR3: CASSYTQTSGRGNEQFF
DNA: TGTGCCAGCAGTTACACCCAAACTAGCGGGAGGGGCAATGAGCAGTTCTTC

D: TRBD1
J: TRBJ2-3
V: TRBV5-1
size: -
CDR3: CASSFWTGASTDTQYF
DNA: TGCGCCAGCAGCTTTTGGACAGGGGCTAGCACAGATACGCAGTATTTT

D: -
J: TRBJ2-7
V: TRBV30
size: few
CDR3: CAWSAPGIPYEQYF
DNA: TGTGCCTGGAGTGCGCCCGGAATTCCCTACGAGCAGTACTTC

D: -
J: TRBJ2-1
V: TRBV28
size: many
CDR3: CASSLLITGQFF
DNA: TGTGCCAGCAGTTTACTCATTACCGGGCAGTTCTTC

D: -
J: TRBJ2-2
V: TRBV19
size: -
CDR3: CASSRISGSYTGELFF
DNA: TGTGCCAGTAGTAGAATTAGCGGAAGCTACACCGGGGAGCTGTTTTTT

D: TRBD1
J: TRBJ2-6
V: TRBV29-1
size: few
CDR3: CSVQGQGITSGANVLTF
DNA: TGCAGCGTTCAGGGACAGGGAATTACCTCTGGGGCCAACGTCCTGACTTTC

D: -
J: TRBJ2-1
V: TRBV5-1
size: many
CDR3: CASSLDRPSEQFF
DNA: TGCGCCAGCAGCTTGGACCGACCGAGTGAGCAGTTCTTC

D: TRBD2
J: TRBJ2-7
V: TRBV28
size: many
CDR3: CASSPTSGAPYEQYF
DNA: TGTGCCAGCAGCCCGACTAGCGGGGCACCCTACGAGCAGTACTTC

D: TRBD1
J: TRBJ2-5
V: TRBV5-1
size: many
CDR3: CASSWGTGIETQYF
DNA: TGCGCCAGCAGCTGGGGGACAGGGATAGAGACCCAGTACTTC

D: -
J: TRBJ2-3
V: TRBV6-5
size: many
CDR3: CASSYSYTDTQYF
DNA: TGTGCCAGCAGTTACTCGTACACAGATACGCAGTATTTT

D: TRBD2
J: TRBJ2-1
V: TRBV18
size: -
CDR3: CASSPPGLDVNEQFF
DNA: TGTGCCAGCTCACCACCGGGACTAGATGTCAATGAGCAGTTCTTC

D: -
J: TRBJ1-5
V: TRBV28
size: many
CDR3: CASSLQGRDNNQPQHF
DNA: TGTGCCAGCAGTCTACAGGGTCGGGATAACAATCAGCCCCAGCATTTT

D: TRBD1
J: TRBJ1-4
V: TRBV27
size: few
CDR3: CAGKTISGDRPEKLFF
DNA: TGTGCCGGCAAGACCATCTCAGGGGACAGGCCTGAAAAACTGTTTTTT

D: -
J: TRBJ1-1
V: TRBV7-9
size: -
CDR3: CASSIKTYQNTEAFF
DNA: TGTGCCAGCAGCATTAAGACATACCAGAACACTGAAGCTTTCTTT

D: -
J: TRBJ2-7
V: TRBV11-2
size: many
CDR3: CASSPNGAYEQYF
DNA: TGTGCCAGCAGCCCTAACGGGGCCTACGAGCAGTACTTC

D: -
J: TRBJ2-5
V: TRBV28
size: many
CDR3: CASRGTKEFRQQETQYF
DNA: TGTGCCAGCAGGGGGACCAAGGAATTCCGCCAACAAGAGACCCAGTACTTC

D: -
J: TRBJ2-7
V: TRBV30
size: many
CDR3: CAWSARNSYEQYF
DNA: TGTGCCTGGAGTGCTCGCAACTCCTACGAGCAGTACTTC

D: -
J: TRBJ1-4
V: TRBV5-1
size: -
CDR3: CASSLEGNVEKLFF
DNA: TGCGCCAGCAGCTTGGAGGGGAATGTTGAAAAACTGTTTTTT

D: -
J: TRBJ2-3
V: TRBV28
size: -
CDR3: CASSSLLGTDTQYF
DNA: TGTGCCAGCAGTTCACTCCTGGGTACAGATACGCAGTATTTT

D: TRBD1
J: TRBJ2-3
V: TRBV5-1
size: few
CDR3: CASSFRGPNTDTQYF
DNA: TGCGCCAGCAGCTTTAGGGGGCCCAACACAGATACGCAGTATTTT

D: TRBD2
J: TRBJ2-7
V: TRBV6-1
size: once
CDR3: CASSRNSGGHYEQYF
DNA: TGTGCCAGCAGTCGGAATAGCGGGGGACACTACGAGCAGTACTTC

D: -
J: TRBJ2-3
V: TRBV7-9
size: few
CDR3: CASSKGTTSTDTQYF
DNA: TGTGCCAGCAGCAAGGGAACAACTAGCACAGATACGCAGTATTTT

D: TRBD2
J: TRBJ2-1
V: TRBV28
size: many
CDR3: CASSIAGGPGVNEQFF
DNA: TGTGCCAGCAGCATAGCGGGAGGGCCGGGGGTCAATGAGCAGTTCTTC

D: TRBD1
J: TRBJ1-4
V: TRBV24-1
size: few
CDR3: CATSAGQAPNEKLFF
DNA: TGTGCCACCAGTGCAGGACAGGCCCCTAATGAAAAACTGTTTTTT

D: TRBD1
J: TRBJ2-7
V: TRBV7-6
size: -
CDR3: CASSLGRRQGQKLGEQYF
DNA: TGTGCCAGCAGCTTAGGTCGGCGACAGGGACAAAAACTTGGGGAGCAGTACTTC

D: -
J: TRBJ1-5
V: TRBV30
size: -
CDR3: CAWSPGGANQPQHF
DNA: TGTGCCTGGAGTCCTGGTGGGGCGAATCAGCCCCAGCATTTT

D: TRBD2
J: TRBJ2-3
V: TRBV11-2
size: few
CDR3: CASSLDMTLFAGGGADTQYF
DNA: TGTGCCAGCAGCTTAGATATGACCCTATTTGCGGGAGGGGGTGCAGATACGCAGTATTTT

D: -
J: TRBJ1-6
V: TRBV20-1
size: -
CDR3: CSARKGSYNSPLHF
DNA: TGCAGTGCTAGGAAGGGATCCTATAATTCACCCCTCCACTTT

D: -
J: TRBJ2-7
V: TRBV5-1
size: many
CDR3: CASSQDRNFYEQYF
DNA: TGCGCCAGCAGCCAGGACAGAAACTTCTACGAGCAGTACTTC

D: -
J: TRBJ1-1
V: TRBV19
size: many
CDR3: CASSHPRRDTEAFF
DNA: TGTGCCAGTAGTCATCCCAGAAGGGACACTGAAGCTTTCTTT

D: -
J: TRBJ1-5
V: TRBV18
size: many
CDR3: CASSRDVPSSNQPQHF
DNA: TGTGCCAGCTCACGTGACGTTCCGTCTAGCAATCAGCCCCAGCATTTT

D: -
J: TRBJ2-1
V: TRBV20-1
size: -
CDR3: CSASSYYNEQFF
DNA: TGCAGTGCTAGCAGCTATTACAATGAGCAGTTCTTC

D: TRBD1
J: TRBJ2-3
V: TRBV29-1
size: -
CDR3: CSVRQGAQTDTQYF
DNA: TGCAGCGTTAGACAGGGGGCCCAAACAGATACGCAGTATTTT

D: -
J: TRBJ1-1
V: TRBV12-3/TRBV12-4
size: many
CDR3: CASSLTGRGNTEAFF
DNA: TGTGCCAGCAGTTTAACAGGGAGGGGGAACACTGAAGCTTTCTTT

D: -
J: TRBJ2-7
V: TRBV11-2
size: -
CDR3: CASSLAIDHEQYF
DNA: TGTGCCAGCAGCTTAGCGATAGACCACGAGCAGTACTTC

D: -
J: TRBJ1-4
V: TRBV5-1
size: -
CDR3: CASSFAGTNEKLFF
DNA: TGCGCCAGCAGCTTCGCCGGGACTAATGAAAAACTGTTTTTT

D: -
J: TRBJ2-7
V: TRBV27
size: -
CDR3: CASSNGVTYEQYF
DNA: TGTGCCAGCAGTAACGGGGTTACCTACGAGCAGTACTTC

D: -
J: TRBJ2-5
V: TRBV6-4
size: many
CDR3: CASSEFSGEQQETQYF
DNA: TGTGCCAGCAGTGAATTTAGTGGAGAGCAGCAAGAGACCCAGTACTTC

D: TRBD1
J: TRBJ2-5
V: TRBV28
size: many
CDR3: CASRLQGSETQYF
DNA: TGTGCCAGCAGGCTACAGGGGAGTGAGACCCAGTACTTC

D: -
J: TRBJ2-3
V: TRBV11-2
size: many
CDR3: CASSLENWGGDTQYF
DNA: TGTGCCAGCAGCTTAGAGAACTGGGGTGGAGATACGCAGTATTTT

D: -
J: TRBJ2-7
V: TRBV5-4
size: -
CDR3: CASSFSTAGIPYEQYF
DNA: TGTGCCAGCAGCTTTAGTACCGCGGGAATTCCCTACGAGCAGTACTTC

D: -
J: TRBJ1-2
V: TRBV28
size: many
CDR3: CASSLVQGIGYTF
DNA: TGTGCCAGCAGTTTAGTTCAGGGGATTGGCTACACCTTC

D: -
J: TRBJ2-6
V: TRBV7-2
size: -
CDR3: CASTLRGSGANVLTF
DNA: TGTGCCAGCACCCTCAGGGGCTCTGGGGCCAACGTCCTGACTTTC

D: -
J: TRBJ2-5
V: TRBV28
size: few
CDR3: CASSTGMVEAQYF
DNA: TGTGCCAGCAGTACAGGGATGGTAGAGGCCCAGTACTTC

D: TRBD2
J: TRBJ2-1
V: TRBV2
size: -
CDR3: CASTGTSGRAYNEQFF
DNA: TGTGCCAGCACCGGGACTAGCGGGAGGGCCTACAATGAGCAGTTCTTC

D: -
J: TRBJ2-5
V: TRBV11-2
size: many
CDR3: CASSFTREGTQYF
DNA: TGTGCCAGCAGCTTCACCAGAGAGGGGACCCAGTACTTC

D: TRBD2
J: TRBJ2-2
V: TRBV11-2
size: many
CDR3: CASSLVAGGPGELFF
DNA: TGTGCCAGCAGCTTAGTAGCGGGAGGACCCGGGGAGCTGTTTTTT

D: -
J: TRBJ2-7
V: TRBV4-1
size: -
CDR3: CASSLQVLVSSYEQYF
DNA: TGCGCCAGCAGTCTTCAAGTTTTGGTTAGCTCCTACGAGCAGTACTTC

D: -
J: TRBJ2-2
V: TRBV2
size: few
CDR3: CASVWGSNTGELFF
DNA: TGTGCCAGCGTTTGGGGCTCCAACACCGGGGAGCTGTTTTTT

D: TRBD2
J: TRBJ2-1
V: TRBV11-2
size: many
CDR3: CASSLVAGGPGYNEQFF
DNA: TGTGCCAGCAGCTTAGTTGCGGGAGGGCCTGGGTACAATGAGCAGTTCTTC